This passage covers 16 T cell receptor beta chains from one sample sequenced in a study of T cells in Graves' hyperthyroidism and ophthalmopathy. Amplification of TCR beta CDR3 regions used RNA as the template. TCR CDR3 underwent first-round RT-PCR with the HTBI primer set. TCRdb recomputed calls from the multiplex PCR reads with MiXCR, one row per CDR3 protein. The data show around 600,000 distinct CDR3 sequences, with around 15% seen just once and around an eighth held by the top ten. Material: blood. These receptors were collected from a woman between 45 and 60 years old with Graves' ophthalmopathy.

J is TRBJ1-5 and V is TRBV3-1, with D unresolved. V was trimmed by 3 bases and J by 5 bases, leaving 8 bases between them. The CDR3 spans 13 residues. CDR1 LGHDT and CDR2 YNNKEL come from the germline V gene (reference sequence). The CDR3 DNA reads TGTGCCAGCAGCCATGGCGCTCATCAGCCCCAGCATTTT. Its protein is CASSHGAHQPQHF.

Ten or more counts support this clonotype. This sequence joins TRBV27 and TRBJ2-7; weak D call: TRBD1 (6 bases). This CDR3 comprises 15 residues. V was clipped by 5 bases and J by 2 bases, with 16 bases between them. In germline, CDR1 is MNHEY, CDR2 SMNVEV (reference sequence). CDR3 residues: CASSPRTDLPYEQYF. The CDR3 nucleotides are TGTGCCAGCAGTCCAAGGACAGACCTTCCCTACGAGCAGTACTTC.

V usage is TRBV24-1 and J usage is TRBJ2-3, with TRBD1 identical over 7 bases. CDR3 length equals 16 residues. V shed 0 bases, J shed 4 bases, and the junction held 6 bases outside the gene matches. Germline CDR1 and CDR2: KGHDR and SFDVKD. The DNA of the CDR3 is TGTGCCACCAGTGATTTGCGACAGAGGGGGCCAGATACGCAGTATTTT. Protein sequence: CATSDLRQRGPDTQYF.

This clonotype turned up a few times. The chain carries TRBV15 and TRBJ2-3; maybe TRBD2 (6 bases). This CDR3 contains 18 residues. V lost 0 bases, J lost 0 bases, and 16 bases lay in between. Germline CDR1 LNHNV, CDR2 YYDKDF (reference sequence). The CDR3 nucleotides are TGTGCCACCAGCAGAGATCGTGCGGGAAGGATGAGCACAGATACGCAGTATTTT. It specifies CATSRDRAGRMSTDTQYF.

The chain's CDR3 is CASSLGKKGQGGGDTQYF. For the CDR3, the DNA is TGTGCCAGCAGCTTAGGCAAAAAAGGACAGGGAGGGGGGGATACGCAGTATTTT. This chain uses TRBV13 with TRBJ2-3; D may be TRBD1 (8 bases). The CDR3 runs 18 residues. The ends were cut back, 0 bases at V and 6 bases at J, with 22 bases in the middle. The germline V gene encodes CDR1 PRHDT and CDR2 FYEKMQ (reference sequence).

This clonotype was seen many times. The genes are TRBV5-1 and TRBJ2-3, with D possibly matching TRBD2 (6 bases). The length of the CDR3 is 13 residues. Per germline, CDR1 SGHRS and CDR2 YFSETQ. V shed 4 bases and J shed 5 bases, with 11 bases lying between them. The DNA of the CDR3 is TGCGCCAGCAGCCCGCAAGCGGGAGATACGCAGTATTTT. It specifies CASSPQAGDTQYF.

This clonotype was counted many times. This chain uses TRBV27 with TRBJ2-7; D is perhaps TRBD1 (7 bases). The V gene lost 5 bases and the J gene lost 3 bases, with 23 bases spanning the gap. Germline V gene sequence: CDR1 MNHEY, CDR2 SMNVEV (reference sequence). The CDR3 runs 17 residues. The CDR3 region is CASSTGQAGRPNYEQYF. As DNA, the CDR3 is TGTGCCAGCAGTACAGGACAGGCGGGACGACCGAACTACGAGCAGTACTTC.

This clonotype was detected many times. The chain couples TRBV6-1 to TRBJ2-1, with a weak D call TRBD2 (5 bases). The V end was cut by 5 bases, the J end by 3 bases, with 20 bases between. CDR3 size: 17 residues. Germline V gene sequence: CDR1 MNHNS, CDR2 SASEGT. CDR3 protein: CASSPQLYPGSYNEQFF. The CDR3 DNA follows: TGTGCCAGCAGTCCACAACTATACCCGGGAAGCTACAATGAGCAGTTCTTC.

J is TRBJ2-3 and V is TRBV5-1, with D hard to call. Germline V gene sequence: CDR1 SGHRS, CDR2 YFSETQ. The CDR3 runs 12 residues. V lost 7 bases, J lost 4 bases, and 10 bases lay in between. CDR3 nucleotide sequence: TGCGCCAGCTTTGGTGATTCAGATACGCAGTATTTT. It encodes CASFGDSDTQYF.

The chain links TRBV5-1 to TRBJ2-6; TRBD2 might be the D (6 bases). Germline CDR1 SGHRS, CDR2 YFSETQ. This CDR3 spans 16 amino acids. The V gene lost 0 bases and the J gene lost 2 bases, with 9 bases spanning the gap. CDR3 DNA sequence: TGCGCCAGCAGCTTGGTCGGGGGAACTGGGGCCAACGTCCTGACTTTC. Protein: CASSLVGGTGANVLTF.

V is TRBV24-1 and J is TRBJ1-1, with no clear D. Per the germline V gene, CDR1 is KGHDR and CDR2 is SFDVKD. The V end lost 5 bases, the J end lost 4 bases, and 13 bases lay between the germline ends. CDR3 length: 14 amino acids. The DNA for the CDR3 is TGTGCCACCAGTGTTGGAGGCTCGGGCACTGAAGCTTTCTTT. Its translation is CATSVGGSGTEAFF.

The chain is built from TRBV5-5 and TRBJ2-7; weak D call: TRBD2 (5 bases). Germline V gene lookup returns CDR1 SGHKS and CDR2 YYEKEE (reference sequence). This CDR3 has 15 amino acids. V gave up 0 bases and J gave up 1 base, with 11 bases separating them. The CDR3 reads CASSLAAVPSYEQYF. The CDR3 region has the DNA TGTGCCAGCAGCTTGGCAGCGGTCCCTTCCTACGAGCAGTACTTC. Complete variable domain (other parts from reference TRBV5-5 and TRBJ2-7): DAGVTQSPTHLIKTRGQQVTLRCSPISGHKSVSWYQQVLGQGPQFIFQYYEKEERGRGNFPDRFSARQFPNYSSELNVNALLLGDSALYLCASSLAAVPSYEQYFGPGTRLTVT.

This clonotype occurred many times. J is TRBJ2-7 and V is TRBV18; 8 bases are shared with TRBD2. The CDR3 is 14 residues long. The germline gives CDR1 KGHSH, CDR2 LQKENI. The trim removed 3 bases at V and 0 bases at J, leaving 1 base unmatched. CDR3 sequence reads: CASSPTSDSYEQYF. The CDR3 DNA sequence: TGTGCCAGCTCACCGACTAGCGACTCCTACGAGCAGTACTTC.

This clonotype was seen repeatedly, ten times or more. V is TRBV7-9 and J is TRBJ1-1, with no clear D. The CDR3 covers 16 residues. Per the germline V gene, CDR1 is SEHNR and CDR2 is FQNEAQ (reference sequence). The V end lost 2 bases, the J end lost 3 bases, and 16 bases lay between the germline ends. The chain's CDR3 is CASSLPRDPQDTEAFF. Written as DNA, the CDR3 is TGTGCCAGCAGCTTACCCCGGGATCCTCAGGACACTGAAGCTTTCTTT.

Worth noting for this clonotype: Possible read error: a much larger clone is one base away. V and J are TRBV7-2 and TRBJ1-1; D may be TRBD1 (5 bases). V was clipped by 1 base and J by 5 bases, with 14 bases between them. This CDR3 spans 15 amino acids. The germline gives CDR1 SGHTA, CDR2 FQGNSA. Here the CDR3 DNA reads TGTGCCAGCAGCTTAGATCGGGGGTATCCGACTGAAGCTTTCTTT. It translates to CASSLDRGYPTEAFF.

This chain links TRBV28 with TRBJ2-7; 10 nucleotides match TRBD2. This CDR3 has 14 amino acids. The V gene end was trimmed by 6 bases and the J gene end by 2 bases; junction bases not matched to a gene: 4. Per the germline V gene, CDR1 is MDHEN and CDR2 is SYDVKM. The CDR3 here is CASRGLAEPYEQYF. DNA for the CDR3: TGTGCCAGCAGAGGACTAGCGGAACCCTACGAGCAGTACTTC.